These T cell receptor beta chains were read from a single sample in a study of OX40 agonist ivuxolimab in advanced cancers. Sequenced by immunoSEQ multiplex PCR; TCRdb stores in-frame clones only, minus some. This sample has tens of thousands of clones, with about 87% found just once. Sequences were derived from CD4+ or CD8+ T cells sorted from blood, sampled in a trial of the OX40 agonist ivuxolimab. The receptors stem from an adult with an advanced solid tumor such as melanoma, head and neck, liver or kidney cancer. The CDR3 runs from the conserved cysteine through the conserved F or W. Each record gives: J gene, D gene, clone size, V gene, CDR3 protein, CDR3 DNA. The D gene is left open where the match is weak. Only some rows state a clone size, as once, few, many or a class for expanded clones.

j_call: TRBJ1-1; d_call: TRBD1; clone_size: -; v_call: TRBV10-3; cdr3_aa: CAIGTGIAFF; cdr3_nt: TGTGCCATCGGGACAGGGATAGCTTTCTTT
j_call: TRBJ2-5; d_call: TRBD1; clone_size: -; v_call: TRBV5-1; cdr3_aa: CASTGQGIQETQYF; cdr3_nt: TGCGCCAGCACCGGACAGGGAATCCAAGAGACCCAGTACTTC
j_call: TRBJ2-2; d_call: TRBD2; clone_size: -; v_call: TRBV27; cdr3_aa: CASSPYRQDLAGERTGELFF; cdr3_nt: TGTGCCAGCAGTCCTTACCGACAGGACCTAGCGGGAGAGCGCACCGGGGAGCTGTTTTTT
j_call: TRBJ2-2; d_call: -; clone_size: -; v_call: TRBV27; cdr3_aa: CASSLSFYTGELFF; cdr3_nt: TGTGCCAGCAGTTTATCCTTCTACACCGGGGAGCTGTTTTTT
j_call: TRBJ2-1; d_call: TRBD2; clone_size: few; v_call: TRBV4-2; cdr3_aa: CASSVELLAGYNEQFF; cdr3_nt: TGTGCCAGCAGCGTAGAGCTATTAGCGGGGTACAATGAGCAGTTCTTC
j_call: TRBJ2-5; d_call: -; clone_size: -; v_call: TRBV6-1; cdr3_aa: CASSERGEETQYF; cdr3_nt: TGTGCCAGCAGTGAAAGGGGGGAAGAGACCCAGTACTTC
j_call: TRBJ1-6; d_call: TRBD1; clone_size: -; v_call: TRBV14; cdr3_aa: CASSRRGLYSPLHF; cdr3_nt: TGTGCCAGCAGCCGCAGGGGGCTCTATTCACCCCTCCACTTT
j_call: TRBJ2-7; d_call: -; clone_size: -; v_call: TRBV6-6; cdr3_aa: CASRTYPYEQYF; cdr3_nt: TGTGCCAGCAGGACATACCCCTACGAGCAGTACTTC
j_call: TRBJ2-3; d_call: TRBD2; clone_size: -; v_call: TRBV18; cdr3_aa: CASSPSSGRADTQYF; cdr3_nt: TGTGCCAGCTCACCATCTAGCGGGAGAGCAGATACGCAGTATTTT
j_call: TRBJ2-5; d_call: TRBD2; clone_size: -; v_call: TRBV19; cdr3_aa: CASSGLAGETQYF; cdr3_nt: TGTGCCAGTTCGGGACTAGCGGGAGAGACCCAGTACTTC
j_call: TRBJ1-4; d_call: -; clone_size: -; v_call: TRBV18; cdr3_aa: CASSPGGATNEKLFF; cdr3_nt: TGTGCCAGCTCACCAGGCGGGGCAACTAATGAAAAACTGTTTTTT
j_call: TRBJ1-4; d_call: -; clone_size: -; v_call: TRBV18; cdr3_aa: CASSPQGNEKLFF; cdr3_nt: TGTGCCAGCTCACCACAGGGGAATGAAAAACTGTTTTTT
j_call: TRBJ2-5; d_call: TRBD2; clone_size: -; v_call: TRBV28; cdr3_aa: CASSFPSSGSSNLETQYF; cdr3_nt: TGTGCCAGCAGTTTCCCGAGTAGCGGGAGTAGTAATTTAGAGACCCAGTACTTC
j_call: TRBJ2-5; d_call: TRBD1; clone_size: -; v_call: TRBV19; cdr3_aa: CASSGTGGRETQYF; cdr3_nt: TGTGCCAGTAGTGGGACAGGGGGCAGGGAGACCCAGTACTTC
j_call: TRBJ2-3; d_call: -; clone_size: few; v_call: TRBV7-2; cdr3_aa: CASSWSGAGDTQYF; cdr3_nt: TGTGCCAGCAGCTGGTCAGGGGCCGGAGATACGCAGTATTTT
j_call: TRBJ2-7; d_call: TRBD1; clone_size: -; v_call: TRBV18; cdr3_aa: CASSPQGQVYEQYF; cdr3_nt: TGTGCCAGCTCACCACAGGGACAGGTCTACGAGCAGTACTTC
j_call: TRBJ2-7; d_call: TRBD2; clone_size: -; v_call: TRBV2; cdr3_aa: CASQLAGGSYEQYF; cdr3_nt: TGTGCCAGCCAACTAGCGGGAGGCTCCTACGAGCAGTACTTC
j_call: TRBJ1-5; d_call: TRBD1; clone_size: -; v_call: TRBV11-2; cdr3_aa: CASSPGTAGLYSNQPQHF; cdr3_nt: TGTGCCAGCAGCCCCGGGACAGCGGGACTATATAGCAATCAGCCCCAGCATTTT
j_call: TRBJ1-1; d_call: -; clone_size: -; v_call: TRBV11-2; cdr3_aa: CASSLDGLYTEAFF; cdr3_nt: TGTGCCAGCAGCTTAGATGGACTGTACACTGAAGCTTTCTTT
j_call: TRBJ2-2; d_call: TRBD1; clone_size: once; v_call: TRBV14; cdr3_aa: CASSRTGRTGELFF; cdr3_nt: TGTGCCAGCAGCCGGACAGGGAGAACCGGGGAGCTGTTTTTT
j_call: TRBJ1-1; d_call: TRBD1; clone_size: -; v_call: TRBV15; cdr3_aa: CATSLRDRGLPFF; cdr3_nt: TGTGCCACCAGCCTACGGGACAGGGGGCTGCCTTTCTTT
j_call: TRBJ2-3; d_call: -; clone_size: -; v_call: TRBV15; cdr3_aa: CATSTERRYTDTQYF; cdr3_nt: TGTGCCACCAGCACGGAGAGGCGGTACACAGATACGCAGTATTTT
j_call: TRBJ2-5; d_call: TRBD1; clone_size: -; v_call: TRBV10-1; cdr3_aa: CASSESGQGAWETQYF; cdr3_nt: TGCGCCAGCAGTGAGTCCGGGCAGGGGGCTTGGGAGACCCAGTACTTC
j_call: TRBJ2-3; d_call: TRBD2; clone_size: -; v_call: TRBV19; cdr3_aa: CASTPGRAVAGGLDTQYF; cdr3_nt: TGTGCCAGTACCCCAGGGCGGGCGGTAGCGGGAGGATTAGATACGCAGTATTTT
j_call: TRBJ2-2; d_call: -; clone_size: once; v_call: TRBV2; cdr3_aa: CASRLDTGELFF; cdr3_nt: TGTGCCAGCCGCCTTGACACCGGGGAGCTGTTTTTT
j_call: TRBJ2-1; d_call: TRBD2; clone_size: -; v_call: TRBV4-2; cdr3_aa: CASSPQNRLAGGGSYNEQFF; cdr3_nt: TGTGCCAGCAGCCCCCAAAACAGACTAGCGGGAGGGGGCTCCTACAATGAGCAGTTCTTC
j_call: TRBJ1-3; d_call: TRBD1; clone_size: -; v_call: TRBV6-7; cdr3_aa: CASSCLQGIHTIYF; cdr3_nt: TGTGCCAGCAGTTGTTTACAGGGGATACACACCATATATTTT
j_call: TRBJ2-2; d_call: -; clone_size: -; v_call: TRBV10-1; cdr3_aa: CASSGPPGELFF; cdr3_nt: TGCGCCAGCAGCGGACCGCCCGGGGAGCTGTTTTTT
j_call: TRBJ2-5; d_call: TRBD1; clone_size: -; v_call: TRBV6-6; cdr3_aa: CASSYGDRTQETQYF; cdr3_nt: TGTGCCAGCAGTTACGGGGACAGGACCCAAGAGACCCAGTACTTC
j_call: TRBJ2-4; d_call: TRBD1; clone_size: -; v_call: TRBV18; cdr3_aa: CASSRGTGDLDIQYF; cdr3_nt: TGTGCCAGCTCACGAGGGACAGGGGATCTTGACATTCAGTACTTC
j_call: TRBJ1-5; d_call: -; clone_size: -; v_call: TRBV6-1; cdr3_aa: CASSDFQNQPQHF; cdr3_nt: TGTGCCAGCAGTGATTTCCAGAATCAGCCCCAGCATTTT
j_call: TRBJ2-1; d_call: TRBD2; clone_size: -; v_call: TRBV27; cdr3_aa: CASSVGTTNNEQFF; cdr3_nt: TGTGCCAGCAGCGTCGGGACTACTAACAATGAGCAGTTCTTC
j_call: TRBJ2-3; d_call: -; clone_size: -; v_call: TRBV7-7; cdr3_aa: CASSAWESTDTQYF; cdr3_nt: TGTGCTAGCAGCGCGTGGGAGAGCACAGATACGCAGTATTTT
j_call: TRBJ2-7; d_call: TRBD1; clone_size: -; v_call: TRBV19; cdr3_aa: CASSPRTGGWSYEQYF; cdr3_nt: TGTGCCAGTAGTCCCCGAACAGGGGGCTGGTCCTACGAGCAGTACTTC
j_call: TRBJ2-5; d_call: -; clone_size: -; v_call: TRBV19; cdr3_aa: CASSILVGAQETQYF; cdr3_nt: TGTGCCAGTAGTATCCTTGTAGGGGCCCAAGAGACCCAGTACTTC
j_call: TRBJ2-3; d_call: -; clone_size: -; v_call: TRBV11-3; cdr3_aa: CASSLDIGADDTQYF; cdr3_nt: TGTGCCAGCAGCTTAGATATCGGAGCGGACGATACGCAGTATTTT